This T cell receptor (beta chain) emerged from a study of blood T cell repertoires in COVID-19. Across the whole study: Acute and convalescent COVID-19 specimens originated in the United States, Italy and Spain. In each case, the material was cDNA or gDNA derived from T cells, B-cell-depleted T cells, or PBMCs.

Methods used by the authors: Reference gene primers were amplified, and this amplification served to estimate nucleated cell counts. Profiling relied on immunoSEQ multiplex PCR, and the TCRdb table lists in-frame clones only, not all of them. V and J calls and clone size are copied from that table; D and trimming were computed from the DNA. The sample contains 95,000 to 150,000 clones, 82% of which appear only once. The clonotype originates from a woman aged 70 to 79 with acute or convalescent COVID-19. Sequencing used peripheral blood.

CDR3 sequence reads: CASSDSPGGNTDTQYF. In nucleotides, the CDR3 is TGTGCCAGCAGTGACTCTCCCGGGGGGAACACAGATACGCAGTATTTT. The rearrangement joins TRBV6-4 to TRBJ2-3; 7 bases are shared with TRBD2. The CDR3 runs 16 residues. The V gene end was trimmed by 0 bases and the J gene end by 2 bases; junction bases not matched to a gene: 5. CDR1 and CDR2 (germline): MRHNA, SNTAGT.